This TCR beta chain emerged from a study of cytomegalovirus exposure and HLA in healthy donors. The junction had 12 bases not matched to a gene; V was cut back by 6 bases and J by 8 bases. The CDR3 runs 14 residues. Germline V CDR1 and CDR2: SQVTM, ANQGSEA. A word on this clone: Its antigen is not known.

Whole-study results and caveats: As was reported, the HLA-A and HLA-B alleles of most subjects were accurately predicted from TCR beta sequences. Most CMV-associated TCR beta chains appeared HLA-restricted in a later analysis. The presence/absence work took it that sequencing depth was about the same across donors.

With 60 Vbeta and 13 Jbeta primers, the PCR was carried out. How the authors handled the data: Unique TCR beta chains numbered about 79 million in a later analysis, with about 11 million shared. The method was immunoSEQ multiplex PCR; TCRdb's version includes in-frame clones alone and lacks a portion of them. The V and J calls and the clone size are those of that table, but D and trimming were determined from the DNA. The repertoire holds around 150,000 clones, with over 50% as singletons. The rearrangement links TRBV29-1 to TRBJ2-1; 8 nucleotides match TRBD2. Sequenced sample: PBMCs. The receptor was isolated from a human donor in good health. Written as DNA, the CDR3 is TGCAGCGTCGTCTCGGGGGGGACTGGCTATGAGCAGTTCTTC. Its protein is CSVVSGGTGYEQFF.